This TCR beta chain was sequenced during a study of T cells in localized non-small cell lung cancer (TCRdb year 2020). Looking at the study overall: T cell repertoires of 236 early-stage NSCLC patients were analyzed, with tumors being compared against uninvolved tumor-adjacent lungs. All 220 or so NSCLC patients in the cohort were treatment-naive and had localized lung tumors that were resected. NSCLC patients had a mean age of around 66 years, and around 130 were male and some 98 female. The full study reports these points: Higher blood T cell density associated with longer overall survival, while higher adjacent-lung clonality associated with shorter survival. A median of 57 of the top 100 tumor clones turned up in the paired uninvolved adjacent lung, and about 28 of those clones also ranked among the top 100 of that same adjacent lung. Because the study design was exploratory, TCR variables were selected using unadjusted p-values without false-discovery rate correction. Because multi-region tumor sequencing was not done, intratumor heterogeneity could not be ruled out. Uninvolved tumor-adjacent lung showed the highest T cell clonality, higher than tumor, which suggests more focused antigenic responses in the uninvolved tumor-adjacent lung.

At diagnosis, tumor, uninvolved tumor-adjacent lung and peripheral blood were collected and then preserved as a mix of FFPE and fresh-frozen material. This clone is identified as medium-sized (0.01 to 0.1%). The antigen this receptor binds is unknown. Base qualities are not at hand, and no much larger clone is one base apart. V is clipped by 0 bases and J by 0 bases, and the sequence between their germline boundaries is 3 bases long. From cysteine to phenylalanine, the CDR3 is 15 amino acids long. This entry keeps only the CDR3 DNA: 45 bases, framed from base 1. CDR1 and CDR2 (MNHGY, SAAAGT) derive from the germline V gene. TCR beta CDR3 regions were sequenced from DNA using the immunoSEQ Assay. On the authors' methods: To compute T cell density, TCR beta template counts were normalized to usable DNA, which was estimated by amplifying housekeeping genes. Richness was estimated with the preseqR package, extrapolating to 400,000 templates for PBMC samples and 120,000 templates for tissue samples. Clonality was taken to be one minus Pielou's evenness. Differential abundance testing on productive amino-acid clonotypes, with a minimum total count of 5 and an alpha of 0.1, was used to identify tissue-enriched TCRs. Repertoire overlap between compartments was quantified with the Jaccard Index and Morisita Overlap Index. GLIPH clustered TCR beta CDR3s with public tetramer-defined viral CDR3s; viral motifs required at least three viral sequences plus V-gene enrichment. Sourced from immuneACCESS, this table was stored by TCRdb with only in-frame sequences that have V and J called. A share of the clones is absent; for the studies checked, an unresolved V gene accounts for under half, and the remainder has no known explanation. V, J and clone size derive from that table, while D and trimming were established from the DNA sequence. Present in this sample are 2,000 to 2,500 clones, around a quarter of which were seen just once. The ten largest clones capture 6.4% of the sample.

The chain couples TRBV6-8 to TRBJ2-6; confidence is insufficient to name the D gene. Sequences were derived from lung tumor tissue, sampled before any cancer treatment. This TCR derives from a woman between 35 and 70 years old with stage III lung adenocarcinoma. The nucleotide sequence reads as follows: TGTGCCAGCAGTTACTCTTTCTCTGGGGCCAACGTCCTGACTTTC. The translation is CASSYSFSGANVLTF.